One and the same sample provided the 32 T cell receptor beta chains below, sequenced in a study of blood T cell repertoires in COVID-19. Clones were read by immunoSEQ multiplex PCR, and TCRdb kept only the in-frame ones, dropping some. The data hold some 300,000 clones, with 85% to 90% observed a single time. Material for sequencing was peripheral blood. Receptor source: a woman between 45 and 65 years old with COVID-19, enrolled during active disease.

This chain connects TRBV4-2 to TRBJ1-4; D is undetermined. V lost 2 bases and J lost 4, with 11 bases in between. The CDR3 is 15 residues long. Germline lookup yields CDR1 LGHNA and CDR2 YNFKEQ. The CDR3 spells CASSQIRASNEKLFF. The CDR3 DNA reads TGTGCCAGCAGCCAAATTCGAGCGAGTAATGAAAAACTGTTTTTT.

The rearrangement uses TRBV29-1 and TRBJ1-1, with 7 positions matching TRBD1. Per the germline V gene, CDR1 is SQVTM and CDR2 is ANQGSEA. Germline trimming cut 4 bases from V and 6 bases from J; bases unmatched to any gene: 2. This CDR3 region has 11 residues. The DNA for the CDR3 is TGCAGCGTTGCCAGGGGGTCTGAAGCTTTCTTT. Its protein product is CSVARGSEAFF.

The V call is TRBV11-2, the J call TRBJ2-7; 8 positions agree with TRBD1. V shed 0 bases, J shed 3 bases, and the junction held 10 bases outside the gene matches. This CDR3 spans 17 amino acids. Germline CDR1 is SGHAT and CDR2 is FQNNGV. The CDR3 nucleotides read TGTGCCAGCAGCTTAGATCTACAGGGGGTAATGGGCTACGAGCAGTACTTC. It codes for CASSLDLQGVMGYEQYF. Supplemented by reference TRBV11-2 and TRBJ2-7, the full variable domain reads EAGVAQSPRYKIIEKRQSVAFWCNPISGHATLYWYQQILGQGPKLLIQFQNNGVVDDSQLPKDRFSAERLKGVDSTLKIQPAKLEDSAVYLCASSLDLQGVMGYEQYFGPGTRLTVT.

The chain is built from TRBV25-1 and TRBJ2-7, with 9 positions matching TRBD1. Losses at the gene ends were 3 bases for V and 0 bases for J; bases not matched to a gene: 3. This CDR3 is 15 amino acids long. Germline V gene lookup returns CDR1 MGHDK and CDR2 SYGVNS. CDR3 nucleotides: TGTGCCAGCAGTGATAACAGGGGGCCCTCCTACGAGCAGTACTTC. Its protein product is CASSDNRGPSYEQYF.

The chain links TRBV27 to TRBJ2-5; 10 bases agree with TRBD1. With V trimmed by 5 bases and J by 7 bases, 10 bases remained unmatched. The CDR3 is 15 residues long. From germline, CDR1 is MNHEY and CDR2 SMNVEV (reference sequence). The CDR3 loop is CASSTLNRDRGTQYF. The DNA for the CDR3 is TGTGCCAGCAGTACCCTTAACCGGGACAGGGGGACCCAGTACTTC.

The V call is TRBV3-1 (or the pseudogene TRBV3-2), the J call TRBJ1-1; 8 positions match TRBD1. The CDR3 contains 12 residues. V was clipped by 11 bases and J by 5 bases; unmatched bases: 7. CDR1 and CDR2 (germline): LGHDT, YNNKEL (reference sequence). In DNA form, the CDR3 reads TGTGCCGCCTCGGACAGGGCGACTGAAGCTTTCTTT. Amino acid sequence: CAASDRATEAFF.

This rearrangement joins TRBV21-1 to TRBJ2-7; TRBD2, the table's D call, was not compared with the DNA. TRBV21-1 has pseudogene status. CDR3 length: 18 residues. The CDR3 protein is CASSRKGLAGPLRYEQYF. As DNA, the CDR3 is TGTGCCAGCAGCAGAAAAGGACTAGCGGGACCCTTGCGCTACGAGCAGTACTTC.

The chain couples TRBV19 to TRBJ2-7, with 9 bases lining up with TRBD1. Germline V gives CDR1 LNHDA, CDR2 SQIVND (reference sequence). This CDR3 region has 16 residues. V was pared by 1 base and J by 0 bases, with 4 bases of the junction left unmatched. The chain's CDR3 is CASSIAGQGSSYEQYF. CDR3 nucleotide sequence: TGTGCCAGTAGTATAGCCGGACAGGGGTCCTCCTACGAGCAGTACTTC.

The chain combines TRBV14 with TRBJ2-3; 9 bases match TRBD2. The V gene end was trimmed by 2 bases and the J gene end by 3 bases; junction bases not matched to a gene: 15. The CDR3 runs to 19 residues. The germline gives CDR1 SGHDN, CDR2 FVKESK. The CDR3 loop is CASSQRSKTSGTGTDTQYF. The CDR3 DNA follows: TGTGCCAGCAGCCAACGCTCTAAGACTAGCGGCACGGGAACAGATACGCAGTATTTT.

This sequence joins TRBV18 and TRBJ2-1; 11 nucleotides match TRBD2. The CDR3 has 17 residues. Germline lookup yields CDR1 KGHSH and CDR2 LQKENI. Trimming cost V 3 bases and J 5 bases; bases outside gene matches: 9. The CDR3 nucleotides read TGTGCCAGCTCACCTCCCTCACTAGCGGGAGTTAACAATGAGCAGTTCTTC. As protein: CASSPPSLAGVNNEQFF.

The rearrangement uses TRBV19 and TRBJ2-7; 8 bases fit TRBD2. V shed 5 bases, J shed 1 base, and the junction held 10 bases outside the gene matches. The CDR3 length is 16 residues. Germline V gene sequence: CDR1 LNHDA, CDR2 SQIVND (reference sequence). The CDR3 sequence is CASSRGGGRTSYEQYF. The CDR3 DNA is TGTGCCAGTAGTCGGGGGGGCGGGAGGACTTCCTACGAGCAGTACTTC.

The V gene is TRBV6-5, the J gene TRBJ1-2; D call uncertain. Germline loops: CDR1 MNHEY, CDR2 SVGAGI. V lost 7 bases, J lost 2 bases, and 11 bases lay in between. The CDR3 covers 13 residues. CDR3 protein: CASTARGNYGYTF. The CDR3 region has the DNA TGTGCCAGCACCGCACGGGGAAACTATGGCTACACCTTC.

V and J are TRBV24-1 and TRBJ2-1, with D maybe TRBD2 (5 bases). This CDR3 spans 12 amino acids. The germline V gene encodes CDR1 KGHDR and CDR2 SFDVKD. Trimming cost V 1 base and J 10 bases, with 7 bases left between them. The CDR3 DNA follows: TGTGCCACCAGTGATTTTGGCGGGGAGCAGTTCTTC. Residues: CATSDFGGEQFF.

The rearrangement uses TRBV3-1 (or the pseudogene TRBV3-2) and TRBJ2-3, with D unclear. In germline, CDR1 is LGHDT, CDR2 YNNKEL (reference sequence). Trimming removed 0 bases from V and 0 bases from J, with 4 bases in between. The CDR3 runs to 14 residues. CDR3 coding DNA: TGTGCCAGCAGCCAAGAGGCCAGCACAGATACGCAGTATTTT. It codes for CASSQEASTDTQYF.

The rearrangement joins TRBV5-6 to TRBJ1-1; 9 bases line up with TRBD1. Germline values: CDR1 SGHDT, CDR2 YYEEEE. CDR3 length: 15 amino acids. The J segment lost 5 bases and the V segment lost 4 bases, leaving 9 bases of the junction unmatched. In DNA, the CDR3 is TGTGCCAGCAGCCTCCAAGGACAGGGGAGAACTGAAGCTTTCTTT. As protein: CASSLQGQGRTEAFF.

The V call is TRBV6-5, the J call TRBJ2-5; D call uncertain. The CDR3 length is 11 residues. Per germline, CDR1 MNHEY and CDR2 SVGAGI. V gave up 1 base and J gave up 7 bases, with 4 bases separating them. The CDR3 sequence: CASSYYGTQYF. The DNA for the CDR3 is TGTGCCAGCAGTTACTACGGGACCCAGTACTTC.

CDR3 nucleotide sequence: TGTGCCAGCAGCGAAATGGGCCTAGCGACCATCAAGTACAATGAGCAGTTCTTC. Translated, it gives CASSEMGLATIKYNEQFF. The chain joins TRBV21-1 to TRBJ2-1; the table calls TRBD2, which could not be checked here. TRBV21-1 is a listed pseudogene. The CDR3 totals 18 residues.

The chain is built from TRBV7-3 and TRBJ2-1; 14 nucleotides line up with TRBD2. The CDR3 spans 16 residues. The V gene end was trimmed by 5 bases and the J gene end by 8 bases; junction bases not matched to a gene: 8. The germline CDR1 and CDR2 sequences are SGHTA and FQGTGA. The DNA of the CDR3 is TGTGCCAGCAGCCGAACCGGGACTAGCGGGAGCCATGAGCAGTTCTTC. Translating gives CASSRTGTSGSHEQFF.

The CDR3 spells CASSFRPREKLFF. The CDR3 nucleotides read TGTGCCAGCAGCTTTCGACCGAGGGAAAAACTGTTTTTT. This chain uses TRBV7-2 with TRBJ1-4; no firm D call. The CDR3 is made up of 13 amino acids. Per germline, CDR1 SGHTA and CDR2 FQGNSA. The V gene lost 3 bases and the J gene lost 8 bases, with 10 bases spanning the gap.

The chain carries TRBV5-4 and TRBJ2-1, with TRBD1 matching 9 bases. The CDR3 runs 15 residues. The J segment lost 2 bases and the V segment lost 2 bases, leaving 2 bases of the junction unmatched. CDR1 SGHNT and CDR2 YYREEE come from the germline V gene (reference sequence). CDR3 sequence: CASSLQGAAYNEQFF. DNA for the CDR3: TGTGCCAGCAGCTTACAGGGGGCGGCCTACAATGAGCAGTTCTTC.

CDR3 in amino acids: CASSSRVFMGTGDHYGYTF. The CDR3 DNA is TGTGCCAGCAGCTCCCGCGTGTTTATGGGGACAGGGGATCACTATGGCTACACCTTC. The rearrangement links TRBV11-2 to TRBJ1-2; 10 bases are a match to TRBD1. The CDR3 runs to 19 residues. The trim removed 4 bases at V and 3 bases at J, leaving 17 bases unmatched. Germline V CDR1 and CDR2: SGHAT, FQNNGV.

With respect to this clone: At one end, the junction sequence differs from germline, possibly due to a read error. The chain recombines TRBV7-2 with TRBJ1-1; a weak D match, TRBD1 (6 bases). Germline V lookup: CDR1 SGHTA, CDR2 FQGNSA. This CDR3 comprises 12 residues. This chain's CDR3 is CASSLGEQGWNF. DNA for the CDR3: TGTGCCAGCAGCTTAGGGGAACAGGGTTGGAACTTT. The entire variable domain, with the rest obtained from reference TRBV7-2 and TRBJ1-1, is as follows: GAGVSQSPSNKVTEKGKDVELRCDPISGHTALYWYRQSLGQGLEFLIYFQGNSAPDKSGLPSDRFSAERTGGSVSTLTIQRTQQEDSAVYLCASSLGEQGWNFGQGTRLTVV.

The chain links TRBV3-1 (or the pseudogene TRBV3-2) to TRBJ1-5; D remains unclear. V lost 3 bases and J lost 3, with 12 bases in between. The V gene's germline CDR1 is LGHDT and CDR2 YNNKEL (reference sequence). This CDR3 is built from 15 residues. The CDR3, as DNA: TGTGCCAGCAGCCAGGCCGGGTCCACCAATCAGCCCCAGCATTTT. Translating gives CASSQAGSTNQPQHF.

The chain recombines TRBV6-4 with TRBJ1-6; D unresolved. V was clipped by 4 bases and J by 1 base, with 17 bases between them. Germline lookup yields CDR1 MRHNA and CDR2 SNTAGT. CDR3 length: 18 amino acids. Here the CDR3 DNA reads TGTGCCAGCAGTGCCGGTGTCGGACGGGGTTCCTATAATTCACCCCTCCACTTT. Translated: CASSAGVGRGSYNSPLHF.

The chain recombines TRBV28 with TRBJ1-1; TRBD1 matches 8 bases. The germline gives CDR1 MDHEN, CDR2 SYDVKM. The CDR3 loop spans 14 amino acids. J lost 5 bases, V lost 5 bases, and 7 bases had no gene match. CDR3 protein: CASSPGQGWTEAFF. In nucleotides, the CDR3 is TGTGCCAGCAGTCCCGGACAGGGCTGGACTGAAGCTTTCTTT.

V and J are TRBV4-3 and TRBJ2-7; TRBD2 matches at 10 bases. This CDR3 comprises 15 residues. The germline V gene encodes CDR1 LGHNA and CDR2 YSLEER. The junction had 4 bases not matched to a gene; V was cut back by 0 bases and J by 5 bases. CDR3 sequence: CASSQEASGSNEQYF. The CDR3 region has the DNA TGCGCCAGCAGCCAAGAGGCTAGCGGGAGTAACGAGCAGTACTTC.

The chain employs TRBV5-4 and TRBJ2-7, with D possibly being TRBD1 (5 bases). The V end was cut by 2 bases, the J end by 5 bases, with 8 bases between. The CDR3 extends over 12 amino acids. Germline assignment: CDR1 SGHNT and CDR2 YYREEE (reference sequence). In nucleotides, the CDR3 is TGTGCCAGCAGCTTTGACAGCCACGAGCAGTACTTC. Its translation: CASSFDSHEQYF.

CDR3 bases: TGTGCCAGCAGTTTTTCCTCCGGGACTTTCGCTGTGACTAGGGAGCTGTTTTTT. Its protein product is CASSFSSGTFAVTRELFF. J is TRBJ2-2 and V is TRBV2, with D perhaps TRBD2 (6 bases). With 5 bases removed from V and 9 bases from J, the gap between germline ends came to 28 bases. Germline values: CDR1 SNHLY, CDR2 FYNNEI. The CDR3 runs 18 residues.

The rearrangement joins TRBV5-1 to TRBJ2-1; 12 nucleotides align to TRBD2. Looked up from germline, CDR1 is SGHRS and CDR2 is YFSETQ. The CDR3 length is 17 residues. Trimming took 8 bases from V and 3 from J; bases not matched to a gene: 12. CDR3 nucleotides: TGCGCCAGGCCTCGGGCTAGCGGGAGGGTTTACTACAATGAGCAGTTCTTC. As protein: CARPRASGRVYYNEQFF.

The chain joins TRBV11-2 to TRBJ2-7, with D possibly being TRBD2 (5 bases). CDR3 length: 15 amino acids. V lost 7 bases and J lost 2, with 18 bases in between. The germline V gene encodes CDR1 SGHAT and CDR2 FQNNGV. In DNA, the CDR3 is TGTGCCAGCACCTGGGGTGCGGGCAGGACCTACGAGCAGTACTTC. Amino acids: CASTWGAGRTYEQYF.

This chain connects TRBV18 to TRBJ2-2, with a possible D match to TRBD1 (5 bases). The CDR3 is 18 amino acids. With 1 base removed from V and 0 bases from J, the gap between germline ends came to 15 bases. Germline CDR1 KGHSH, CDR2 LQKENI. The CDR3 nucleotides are TGTGCCAGCTCACCACGTAATACGGCAGGGACGAACACCGGGGAGCTGTTTTTT. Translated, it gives CASSPRNTAGTNTGELFF. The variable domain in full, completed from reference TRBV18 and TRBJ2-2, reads NAGVMQNPRHLVRRRGQEARLRCSPMKGHSHVYWYRQLPEEGLKFMVYLQKENIIDESGMPKERFSAEFPKEGPSILRIQQVVRGDSAAYFCASSPRNTAGTNTGELFFGEGSRLTVL.

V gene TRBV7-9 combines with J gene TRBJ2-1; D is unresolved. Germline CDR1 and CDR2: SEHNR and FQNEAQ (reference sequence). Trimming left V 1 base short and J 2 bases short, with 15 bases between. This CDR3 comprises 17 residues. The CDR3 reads CASSLGSPPRPYNEQFF. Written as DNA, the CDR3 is TGTGCCAGCAGCTTAGGTAGCCCCCCGCGCCCCTACAATGAGCAGTTCTTC. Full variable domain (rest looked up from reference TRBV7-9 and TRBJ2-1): DTGVSQNPRHKITKRGQNVTFRCDPISEHNRLYWYRQTLGQGPEFLTYFQNEAQLEKSRLLSDRFSAERPKGSFSTLEIQRTEQGDSAMYLCASSLGSPPRPYNEQFFGPGTRLTVL.